This is a list of T cell receptor beta chains from one sample in a study of early T cells in non-severe SARS-CoV-2 infection. A single record per CDR3 protein comes from TCRdb applying MiXCR to the 5' RACE reads. The table records 85,000 to 90,000 distinct CDR3 sequences, less than 15% of them present only once. The sample taken for sequencing was whole blood. These receptors originate from an adult who was a healthcare worker with PCR-confirmed SARS-CoV-2 infection or an uninfected control (not recorded which). Each CDR3 is given with its conserved first and last residue. The D gene is left open where the match is weak. A row's size may be missing; if present it is once, few, many or a size class.

cdr3_length: 14
v_call: TRBV28
j_call: TRBJ2-5
clone_size: .
d_call: TRBD2
cdr3_nt: TGTGCCAGCAATTCCGGGACTAGACAAGAGACCCAGTACTTC
cdr3_aa: CASNSGTRQETQYF

cdr3_length: 16
v_call: TRBV27
j_call: TRBJ2-7
clone_size: .
d_call: .
cdr3_nt: TGTGCCAGCAGTTTAGTAGGATCTCTCTCCCTCTACGAGCAGTACTTC
cdr3_aa: CASSLVGSLSLYEQYF

cdr3_length: 16
v_call: TRBV25-1
j_call: TRBJ2-3
clone_size: few
d_call: TRBD1
cdr3_nt: TGTGCCAGCAGTGAATCGGGACAGAGAACCCCAGATACGCAGTATTTT
cdr3_aa: CASSESGQRTPDTQYF

cdr3_length: 15
v_call: TRBV12-3/TRBV12-4
j_call: TRBJ2-5
clone_size: .
d_call: TRBD1
cdr3_nt: TGTGCCAGCAGTTTAGACACAGGGGTCCAAGAGACCCAGTACTTC
cdr3_aa: CASSLDTGVQETQYF

cdr3_length: 16
v_call: TRBV18
j_call: TRBJ1-6
clone_size: few
d_call: .
cdr3_nt: TGTGCCAGCTCACCACAGTGGAAAGGATATAATTCACCCCTCCACTTT
cdr3_aa: CASSPQWKGYNSPLHF

cdr3_length: 15
v_call: TRBV29-1
j_call: TRBJ2-5
clone_size: .
d_call: TRBD2
cdr3_nt: TGCAGCGTTGGAGTATCCGGGGGGGCCTCGGAGACCCAGTACTTC
cdr3_aa: CSVGVSGGASETQYF

cdr3_length: 15
v_call: TRBV28
j_call: TRBJ2-3
clone_size: few
d_call: .
cdr3_nt: TGTGCCAGCAGTTTGGGGGGCCTGGGAACAGATACGCAGTATTTT
cdr3_aa: CASSLGGLGTDTQYF

cdr3_length: 15
v_call: TRBV5-1
j_call: TRBJ1-1
clone_size: many
d_call: .
cdr3_nt: TGCGCCAGCAGCTTCAAGTTGAGGATGAACACTGAAGCTTTCTTT
cdr3_aa: CASSFKLRMNTEAFF

cdr3_length: 13
v_call: TRBV6-1
j_call: TRBJ2-2
clone_size: many
d_call: .
cdr3_nt: TGTGCCAGCAACAGCAGGGTCGCCGGGGAGCTGTTTTTT
cdr3_aa: CASNSRVAGELFF

cdr3_length: 13
v_call: TRBV20-1
j_call: TRBJ2-6
clone_size: .
d_call: .
cdr3_nt: TGCAGTGGGGCTAGCTCTGGGGCCAACGTCCTGACTTTC
cdr3_aa: CSGASSGANVLTF

cdr3_length: 12
v_call: TRBV6-5
j_call: TRBJ1-1
clone_size: .
d_call: .
cdr3_nt: TGTGCCAGCAGTTCAGGGTGGACTGAAGCTTTCTTT
cdr3_aa: CASSSGWTEAFF

cdr3_length: 13
v_call: TRBV29-1
j_call: TRBJ1-1
clone_size: few
d_call: TRBD1
cdr3_nt: TGCAGCGTCCGGACAGGGGCGAACACTGAAGCTTTCTTT
cdr3_aa: CSVRTGANTEAFF

cdr3_length: 14
v_call: TRBV11-2
j_call: TRBJ1-5
clone_size: many
d_call: .
cdr3_nt: TGTGCCAGCAGCGCCTCCAGGGGAAGTCAGCCCCAGCATTTT
cdr3_aa: CASSASRGSQPQHF

cdr3_length: 15
v_call: TRBV28
j_call: TRBJ2-7
clone_size: .
d_call: .
cdr3_nt: TGTGCCAGCAGTTCCCCAGGACAGCTCACCTACGAGCAGTACTTC
cdr3_aa: CASSSPGQLTYEQYF

cdr3_length: 14
v_call: TRBV11-2
j_call: TRBJ2-7
clone_size: many
d_call: .
cdr3_nt: TGTGCCAGCAGCTTAGTGAATCGGGCCCCCGAGCAGTACTTC
cdr3_aa: CASSLVNRAPEQYF

cdr3_length: 13
v_call: TRBV29-1
j_call: TRBJ2-3
clone_size: .
d_call: .
cdr3_nt: TGCAGCGTTGAGAAACAGACCTTAGGTACGCAGTATTTT
cdr3_aa: CSVEKQTLGTQYF

cdr3_length: 15
v_call: TRBV18
j_call: TRBJ1-5
clone_size: few
d_call: TRBD1
cdr3_nt: TGTGCCAGCTCACCCGGGACAGGGCACAATCAGCCCCAGCATTTT
cdr3_aa: CASSPGTGHNQPQHF

cdr3_length: 14
v_call: TRBV23-1
j_call: TRBJ2-3
clone_size: few
d_call: .
cdr3_nt: TGCGCCAGCAGTCAATCTTCCGGTAACGATACGCAGTATTTT
cdr3_aa: CASSQSSGNDTQYF

cdr3_length: 14
v_call: TRBV28
j_call: TRBJ2-7
clone_size: .
d_call: TRBD1
cdr3_nt: TGTGCCAGCAGTAAACAGGGGGCGCACCACGAGCAGTACTTC
cdr3_aa: CASSKQGAHHEQYF

cdr3_length: 14
v_call: TRBV20-1
j_call: TRBJ2-5
clone_size: .
d_call: TRBD2
cdr3_nt: TGCAGTCCAGATAGCGGGGGGCGGAGAGAGACCCAGTACTTC
cdr3_aa: CSPDSGGRRETQYF

cdr3_length: 15
v_call: TRBV12-3/TRBV12-4
j_call: TRBJ1-2
clone_size: few
d_call: .
cdr3_nt: TGTGCCAGCAGACCGTCCTTTGGAGTTTCTTATGGCTACACCTTC
cdr3_aa: CASRPSFGVSYGYTF

cdr3_length: 17
v_call: TRBV28
j_call: TRBJ1-6
clone_size: many
d_call: TRBD1
cdr3_nt: TGTGCCAGCAGCCTGGGACAGGGGAGCTCCTATAATTCACCCCTCCACTTT
cdr3_aa: CASSLGQGSSYNSPLHF

cdr3_length: 13
v_call: TRBV19
j_call: TRBJ2-2
clone_size: .
d_call: TRBD1
cdr3_nt: TGTGCCAGTAAGGACAGGGCGAACGGGGAGCTGTTTTTT
cdr3_aa: CASKDRANGELFF

cdr3_length: 14
v_call: TRBV5-5
j_call: TRBJ2-3
clone_size: few
d_call: TRBD2
cdr3_nt: TGTGCCAGCAGCTGGCGGGGGGCCAGGGATACGCAGTATTTT
cdr3_aa: CASSWRGARDTQYF

cdr3_length: 13
v_call: TRBV7-3
j_call: TRBJ1-1
clone_size: few
d_call: .
cdr3_nt: TGTGCCAGCAACTCCGGGTGGCTTCGAAGGGCTTTCTTT
cdr3_aa: CASNSGWLRRAFF

cdr3_length: 14
v_call: TRBV11-3
j_call: TRBJ2-3
clone_size: .
d_call: .
cdr3_nt: TGTGCCAGCAGCTTAGATCCGGCTCAGCGAACGCAGTATTTT
cdr3_aa: CASSLDPAQRTQYF

cdr3_length: 14
v_call: TRBV7-2
j_call: TRBJ1-2
clone_size: many
d_call: .
cdr3_nt: TGTGCCAGCAGCTTAGCGAGGAGCTTCTATGGCTACACCTTC
cdr3_aa: CASSLARSFYGYTF

cdr3_length: 13
v_call: TRBV9
j_call: TRBJ2-4
clone_size: few
d_call: TRBD2
cdr3_nt: TGTGCCAGCAGCGCTAGCGGGACAAACATTCAGTACTTC
cdr3_aa: CASSASGTNIQYF

cdr3_length: 17
v_call: TRBV11-2
j_call: TRBJ2-7
clone_size: few
d_call: TRBD1
cdr3_nt: TGTGCCAGCAGCCCAACCCCCGGGACAGGGGTTTTTTACGAGCAGTACTTC
cdr3_aa: CASSPTPGTGVFYEQYF

cdr3_length: 14
v_call: TRBV5-1
j_call: TRBJ1-6
clone_size: .
d_call: TRBD1
cdr3_nt: TGCGCCAGCAGCATTCAAACAGGGGTGTCACCCCTCCACTTT
cdr3_aa: CASSIQTGVSPLHF

cdr3_length: 14
v_call: TRBV28
j_call: TRBJ2-1
clone_size: few
d_call: TRBD2
cdr3_nt: TGTGCCAGCAGCCCAGCGGGGGCCTACAATGAGCAGTTCTTC
cdr3_aa: CASSPAGAYNEQFF

cdr3_length: 15
v_call: TRBV7-2
j_call: TRBJ1-4
clone_size: .
d_call: .
cdr3_nt: TGTGCCAGCAGCCCCCATGCACAGCCTAATGAAAAACTGTTTTTT
cdr3_aa: CASSPHAQPNEKLFF

cdr3_length: 17
v_call: TRBV7-3
j_call: TRBJ2-3
clone_size: .
d_call: TRBD2
cdr3_nt: TGTGCCAGCAGCCCCGAAGTTGCTAGCGGGGGGGCAGATACGCAGTATTTT
cdr3_aa: CASSPEVASGGADTQYF

cdr3_length: 16
v_call: TRBV9
j_call: TRBJ2-6
clone_size: .
d_call: .
cdr3_nt: TGTGCCAGCAGCGTATTCGAGAGCTCTGGGGCCAACGTCCTGACTTTC
cdr3_aa: CASSVFESSGANVLTF

cdr3_length: 16
v_call: TRBV9
j_call: TRBJ2-3
clone_size: .
d_call: .
cdr3_nt: TGTGCCAGCAGGTCTCGAAGCGGCGTGAGCACAGATACGCAGTATTTT
cdr3_aa: CASRSRSGVSTDTQYF

cdr3_length: 12
v_call: TRBV19
j_call: TRBJ1-5
clone_size: few
d_call: .
cdr3_nt: TGTGCCAGTAGCCTTGAGGGTATACCCCAGCATTTT
cdr3_aa: CASSLEGIPQHF

cdr3_length: 14
v_call: TRBV5-1
j_call: TRBJ2-5
clone_size: few
d_call: TRBD1
cdr3_nt: TGCGCCAGCAGCACGGGACAGGGTAGTGAGACCCAGTACTTC
cdr3_aa: CASSTGQGSETQYF

cdr3_length: 15
v_call: TRBV7-7
j_call: TRBJ2-2
clone_size: many
d_call: .
cdr3_nt: TGTGCTAGCAGCCCATCTTCACAGGGCACCGGGGAGCTGTTTTTT
cdr3_aa: CASSPSSQGTGELFF

cdr3_length: 13
v_call: TRBV6-5
j_call: TRBJ1-4
clone_size: few
d_call: .
cdr3_nt: TGTGCCAGCAGCCAGACTTTAAATGAAAAACTGTTTTTT
cdr3_aa: CASSQTLNEKLFF

cdr3_length: 14
v_call: TRBV20-1
j_call: TRBJ1-2
clone_size: .
d_call: TRBD1
cdr3_nt: TGCAGTGCTAGCCCCGACAGGGGAGCCTATGGCTACACCTTC
cdr3_aa: CSASPDRGAYGYTF